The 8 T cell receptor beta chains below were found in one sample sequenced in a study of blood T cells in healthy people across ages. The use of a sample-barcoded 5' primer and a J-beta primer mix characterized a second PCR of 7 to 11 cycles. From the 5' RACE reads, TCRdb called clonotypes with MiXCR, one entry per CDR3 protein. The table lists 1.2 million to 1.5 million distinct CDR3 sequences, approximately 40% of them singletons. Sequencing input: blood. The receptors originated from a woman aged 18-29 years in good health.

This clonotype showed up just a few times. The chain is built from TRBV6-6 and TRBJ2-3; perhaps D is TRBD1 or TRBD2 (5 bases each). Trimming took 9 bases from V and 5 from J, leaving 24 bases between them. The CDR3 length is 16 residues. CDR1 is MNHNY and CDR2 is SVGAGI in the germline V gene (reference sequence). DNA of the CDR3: TGTGCCAGTCTTCCTGGGGGATCGGGGTTCAAAGATACGCAGTATTTT. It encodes CASLPGGSGFKDTQYF.

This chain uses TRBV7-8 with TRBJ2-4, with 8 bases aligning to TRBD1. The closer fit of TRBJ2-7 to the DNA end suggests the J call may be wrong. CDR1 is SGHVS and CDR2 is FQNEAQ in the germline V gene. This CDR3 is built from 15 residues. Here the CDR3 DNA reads TGTGCCAGCAGACTCGAGACAGGGGTCCTCTACGAGCAGTACTTC. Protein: CASRLETGVLYEQYF.

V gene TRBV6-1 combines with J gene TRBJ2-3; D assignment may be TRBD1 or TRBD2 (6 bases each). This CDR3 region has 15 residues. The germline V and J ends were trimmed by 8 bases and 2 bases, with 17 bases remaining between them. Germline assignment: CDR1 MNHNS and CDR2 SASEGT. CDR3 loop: CASQPYGGLTDTQYF. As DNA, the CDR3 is TGTGCCAGCCAACCTTACGGGGGCCTCACAGATACGCAGTATTTT.

Written as DNA, the CDR3 is TGTGCCACCAGCCCATCCTCGGGGGCAGACACTGAAGCTTTCTTT. Protein sequence: CATSPSSGADTEAFF. The rearrangement joins TRBV15 to TRBJ1-1, with D perhaps matching TRBD1 (6 bases). In germline, CDR1 is LNHNV, CDR2 YYDKDF (reference sequence). This CDR3 is 15 amino acids long. Trimming removed 5 bases at V and 3 bases at J, with 16 bases between.

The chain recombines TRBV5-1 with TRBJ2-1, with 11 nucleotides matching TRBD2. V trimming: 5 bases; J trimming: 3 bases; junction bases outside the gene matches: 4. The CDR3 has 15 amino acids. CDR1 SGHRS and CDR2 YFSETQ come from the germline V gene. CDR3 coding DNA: TGCGCCAGCAGAGCTAGCGGGGGGAACTACAATGAGCAGTTCTTC. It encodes CASRASGGNYNEQFF. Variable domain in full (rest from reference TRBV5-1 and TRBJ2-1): KAGVTQTPRYLIKTRGQQVTLSCSPISGHRSVSWYQQTPGQGLQFLFEYFSETQRNKGNFPGRFSGRQFSNSRSEMNVSTLELGDSALYLCASRASGGNYNEQFFGPGTRLTVL.

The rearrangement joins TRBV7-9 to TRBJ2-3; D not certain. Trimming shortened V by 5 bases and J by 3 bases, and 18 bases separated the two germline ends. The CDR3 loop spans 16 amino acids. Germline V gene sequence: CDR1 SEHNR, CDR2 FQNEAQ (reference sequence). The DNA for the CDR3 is TGTGCCAGCAGCAATTTTCGGACCGTAGCAACAGATACGCAGTATTTT. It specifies CASSNFRTVATDTQYF.

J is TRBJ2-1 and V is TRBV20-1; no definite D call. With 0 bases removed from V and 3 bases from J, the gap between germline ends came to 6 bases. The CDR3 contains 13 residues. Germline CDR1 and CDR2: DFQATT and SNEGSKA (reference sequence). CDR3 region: CSARDTGYNEQFF. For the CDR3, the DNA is TGCAGTGCTAGAGATACCGGCTACAATGAGCAGTTCTTC.

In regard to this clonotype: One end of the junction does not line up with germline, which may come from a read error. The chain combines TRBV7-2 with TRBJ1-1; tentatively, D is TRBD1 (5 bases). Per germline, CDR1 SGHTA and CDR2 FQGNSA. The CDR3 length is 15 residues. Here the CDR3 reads CANSLSGQSNTEAFF. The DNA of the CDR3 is TGTGCCAACAGCCTTTCAGGGCAGTCGAACACTGAAGCTTTCTTT.